This TCR beta chain was identified in a study of Ad26.COV2.S vaccination and SARS-CoV-2 variants. The CDR3 is 14 amino acids. Germline CDR1 and CDR2: MNHEY and SVGAGI. Trimming left V 6 bases short and J 6 bases short, with 18 bases between. The protocol was immunoSEQ multiplex PCR, while the TCRdb copy is restricted to in-frame clones and leaves out a portion. The data contain approximately 240,000 clones, approximately 90% of them seen just once; the ten biggest clones take up about 11%. Documented treatment: around 19 received Ad26.COV2.S at low or high dose, single or two shots; a few received placebo; per-sample allocation not given. Day 63 following the first vaccine or placebo injection was when the samples were taken.

This clonotype was obtained from a person aged 18-65 years who received the Ad26.COV2.S COVID-19 vaccine or a placebo. This chain joins TRBV6-5 and TRBJ2-7, with D possibly matching TRBD2 (5 bases). Material: peripheral blood, obtained in a trial of Ad26.COV2.S vaccine versus placebo. The CDR3 is CASRGDGLPGEQYF. The CDR3 DNA follows: TGTGCCAGCAGGGGAGATGGTCTCCCCGGCGAGCAGTACTTC.